Below, 9 T cell receptor beta chains from the same sample are listed, as sequenced in a study of shared clonotypes between healthy human individuals. TCRdb's copy holds only in-frame clones and misses some; the assay was immunoSEQ multiplex PCR. The sample has over 2 million clones, around 93% seen once. Specimen: naive CD4+ T cells from PBMCs. Subset meaning: CD45RA+ positively selected. The receptors were sampled from a man younger than 35 in good health. Some clones in this sample may be carry-over from other donors' samples.

This clone appeared a single time. The chain employs TRBV28 and TRBJ1-5; D gene unclear. Germline loops: CDR1 MDHEN, CDR2 SYDVKM. The CDR3 totals 13 residues. V lost 7 bases to trimming and J lost 3 bases, with 10 bases between them. The CDR3 sequence is CASTPPFNQPQHF. The CDR3 nucleotides read TGTGCCAGCACCCCCCCTTTCAATCAGCCCCAGCATTTT.

The count of this clone is one. This chain uses TRBV19 with TRBJ2-2, with D hard to call. Germline loops: CDR1 LNHDA, CDR2 SQIVND (reference sequence). Trimming took 3 bases from V and 5 from J, leaving 4 bases between them. The CDR3 covers 12 residues. CDR3 sequence reads: CASSIMTGELFF. The DNA of the CDR3 is TGTGCCAGTAGTATTATGACCGGGGAGCTGTTTTTT. Filled out from reference TRBV19 and TRBJ2-2, the complete variable domain reads DGGITQSPKYLFRKEGQNVTLSCEQNLNHDAMYWYRQDPGQGLRLIYYSQIVNDFQKGDIAEGYSVSREKKESFPLTVTSAQKNPTAFYLCASSIMTGELFFGEGSRLTVL.

Concerning this clone itself: Other DNA sequences in this sample translate to the same CDR3. The genes are TRBV27 and TRBJ1-1; D perhaps matches TRBD1 (6 bases). The germline V gene encodes CDR1 MNHEY and CDR2 SMNVEV (reference sequence). The CDR3 runs to 14 residues. Trimming removed 5 bases from V and 3 bases from J, with 13 bases in between. The CDR3: CASSLRQGYTEAFF. CDR3 DNA sequence: TGTGCCAGCAGTCTCAGGCAGGGGTACACTGAAGCTTTCTTT.

This chain joins TRBV12-5 and TRBJ2-1; D is unresolved. This CDR3 is 16 amino acids long. Germline CDR1 is LGHNT and CDR2 is FRNRAP. Trimming pared 1 base from V and 0 bases from J, leaving 10 bases between. This chain's CDR3 is CASGLGYSSSYNEQFF. CDR3 DNA sequence: TGTGCTAGTGGTTTGGGGTACAGCAGCTCCTACAATGAGCAGTTCTTC.

The rearrangement joins TRBV4-1 to TRBJ2-7; D is tentatively TRBD1 or TRBD2 (5 bases each). Germline lookup yields CDR1 MGHRA and CDR2 YSYEKL. The V end was cut by 4 bases, the J end by 0 bases, with 16 bases between. The CDR3 consists of 16 residues. The CDR3 DNA reads as TGCGCCAGCAGCCCCAGCGCCGGGACGGCCTCCTACGAGCAGTACTTC. Protein product: CASSPSAGTASYEQYF.

CDR3 in DNA: TGTGCCAGCAGTTTAGGGTACAACTATGGCTACACCTTC. Encoded protein: CASSLGYNYGYTF. The chain is built from TRBV27 and TRBJ1-2; D unresolved. CDR3 size: 13 residues. V shed 2 bases and J shed 2 bases, with 6 bases lying between them. CDR1 and CDR2 from the germline V gene are MNHEY and SMNVEV (reference sequence).

In regard to this clone: The sample carries other DNA sequences with the same CDR3. The chain has TRBV20-1 and TRBJ2-1; D gene unclear. Looked up from germline, CDR1 is DFQATT and CDR2 is SNEGSKA (reference sequence). The CDR3 loop spans 11 amino acids. Trimming stripped 3 bases from V and 3 bases from J, with 3 bases between. The CDR3 here is CSARFYNEQFF. The CDR3, as DNA: TGCAGTGCTAGGTTCTACAATGAGCAGTTCTTC.

The chain is built from TRBV18 and TRBJ1-5, with no clear D. V was pared by 8 bases and J by 0 bases, with 8 bases between. CDR1 is KGHSH, CDR2 LQKENI, per germline. The CDR3 is made up of 13 amino acids. For the CDR3, the DNA is TGTGCCAGCCATATTGATAGCAATCAGCCCCAGCATTTT. It translates to CASHIDSNQPQHF.

This clone was observed a handful of times. This sequence joins TRBV30 and TRBJ2-2; a weak D match, TRBD2 (6 bases). CDR3 length: 13 amino acids. The V end was cut by 0 bases, the J end by 6 bases, with 8 bases between. Germline loops: CDR1 GTSNPN, CDR2 SVGIG (reference sequence). CDR3 amino acids: CAWSVREPGELFF. DNA for the CDR3: TGTGCCTGGAGTGTACGGGAGCCCGGGGAGCTGTTTTTT.